This paragraph covers one TCR beta chain sequence. The antigen remains unidentified. These data originate in a study of cytomegalovirus exposure and HLA in healthy donors. TCRdb's copy holds only in-frame clones and misses some; the assay was immunoSEQ multiplex PCR. The data show roughly 70,000 clones, with about 93% seen just once and about 1.6% held by the top ten. The study, taken as a whole, reports: High specificity and sensitivity for cytomegalovirus status were reported for the classifier. Subsequent analysis of the 100 to 150 validation repertoires found a tendency for first-cohort TCR clusters to co-occur.

The ends were cut back, 2 bases at V and 4 bases at J, with 8 bases in the middle. Germline lookup yields CDR1 MNHEY and CDR2 SMNVEV (reference sequence). The CDR3 totals 13 residues. J is TRBJ1-1 and V is TRBV27; D perhaps matches TRBD1 (5 bases). This receptor was taken from a man aged 18 to 29 in good health and CMV-seropositive. Specimen: PBMCs. The CDR3 DNA follows: TGTGCCAGCAGTTTAGGGAGGGGCACTGAAGCTTTCTTT. This sequence encodes CASSLGRGTEAFF.